What follows are 23 T cell receptor beta chains derived from one specimen sequenced in a study of identical twins. TCRdb passed the 5' RACE reads through MiXCR, listing each CDR3 protein once. The sample has just over 450,000 distinct CDR3 sequences; approximately 15% are singletons. The same specimen was also included in a second study, on yellow fever vaccine responses in identical twins.

Sequenced material: CD4+ T cells sorted from blood. All receptors derive from a woman aged 18-30 years in good health.

The sample holds a few counts of this clonotype. V gene TRBV29-1 combines with J gene TRBJ1-2; no clear D gene. CDR1 and CDR2 from the germline V gene are SQVTM and ANQGSEA. The CDR3 has 13 residues. The V end lost 2 bases, the J end lost 1 base, and 8 bases lay between the germline ends. The CDR3 DNA is TGCAGCGTTGAACCGGTAGTTAACTATGGCTACACCTTC. Protein sequence: CSVEPVVNYGYTF.

The table lists this clonotype with many counts. The chain has TRBV20-1 and TRBJ2-1, with a weak D call TRBD2 (6 bases). V shed 6 bases and J shed 2 bases, with 17 bases lying between them. Germline lookup yields CDR1 DFQATT and CDR2 SNEGSKA (reference sequence). The CDR3 totals 15 residues. CDR3 nucleotides: TGCAGTGCCGGGGATAGCGGAAAAACCTACAATGAGCAGTTCTTC. It translates to CSAGDSGKTYNEQFF.

This clonotype was seen more than once but under ten times. This chain joins TRBV5-1 and TRBJ2-1; the D is unclear. The CDR3 has 16 amino acids. The V and J ends lost 0 bases and 4 bases respectively, with 14 bases between them. Germline CDR1 reads SGHRS; CDR2 reads YFSETQ. CDR3 residues: CASSLGLLGIYNEQFF. The CDR3 bases are TGCGCCAGCAGCTTGGGACTCCTGGGGATTTACAATGAGCAGTTCTTC. Filled out from reference TRBV5-1 and TRBJ2-1, the complete variable domain reads KAGVTQTPRYLIKTRGQQVTLSCSPISGHRSVSWYQQTPGQGLQFLFEYFSETQRNKGNFPGRFSGRQFSNSRSEMNVSTLELGDSALYLCASSLGLLGIYNEQFFGPGTRLTVL.

J is TRBJ2-7 and V is TRBV6-1; a possible D gene is TRBD2 (5 bases). V lost 4 bases and J 2 bases, leaving 18 bases between the germline ends. Germline V CDR1 and CDR2: MNHNS, SASEGT. The CDR3 extends over 16 amino acids. CDR3 amino acids: CASSAFLAEGTYEQYF. CDR3 bases: TGTGCCAGCAGTGCCTTCTTGGCAGAGGGCACCTACGAGCAGTACTTC.

A few counts support this clonotype. This chain joins TRBV6-1 and TRBJ2-7; 7 nucleotides match TRBD1. The germline gives CDR1 MNHNS, CDR2 SASEGT. The CDR3 has 15 amino acids. Trimming cost V 5 bases and J 3 bases; bases outside gene matches: 10. CDR3 region: CASSTRTGSRYEQYF. CDR3 DNA sequence: TGTGCCAGCAGTACGCGGACAGGCTCCCGCTACGAGCAGTACTTC.

This sequence joins TRBV20-1 and TRBJ2-7, with D hard to call. The germline V gene has CDR1 DFQATT and CDR2 SNEGSKA (reference sequence). V lost 3 bases and J 1 base, leaving 10 bases between the germline ends. CDR3 size: 13 residues. In DNA form, the CDR3 reads TGCAGTGCTAGTAGGATGCAATCCTACGAGCAGTACTTC. Amino acids: CSASRMQSYEQYF.

The chain is built from TRBV4-2 and TRBJ2-2, with D possibly matching TRBD1 (6 bases). Germline V gives CDR1 LGHNA, CDR2 YNFKEQ. The CDR3 has 16 residues. Trimming removed 1 base at V and 1 base at J, with 10 bases between. The CDR3 loop reads CASSQGTTGNTGELFF. The CDR3 coding sequence is TGTGCCAGCAGCCAAGGTACGACAGGGAACACCGGGGAGCTGTTTTTT.

This clonotype has more than one count but fewer than ten. The V and J genes are TRBV20-1 and TRBJ2-4; D remains ambiguous. This CDR3 is built from 15 residues. The germline gives CDR1 DFQATT, CDR2 SNEGSKA (reference sequence). V was clipped by 7 bases and J by 0 bases, with 16 bases between them. As DNA, the CDR3 is TGCAGTGTCGAATCGGCAGTACTAGCCAAAAACATTCAGTACTTC. Translated: CSVESAVLAKNIQYF.

This clonotype showed up just a few times. The rearrangement links TRBV6-2 or TRBV6-3 to TRBJ1-2; D is ambiguous. The CDR3 contains 15 residues. Trimming took 6 bases from V and 1 from J, leaving 15 bases between them. Germline V gene sequence: CDR1 MNHEY, CDR2 SVGEGT. Written as DNA, the CDR3 is TGTGCCAGCAGACCGGTGGAGGGAGGTAACTATGGCTACACCTTC. Amino acid sequence: CASRPVEGGNYGYTF.

This clonotype occurred a few times. The chain combines TRBV12-3 or TRBV12-4 with TRBJ2-1; 10 nucleotides match TRBD2. The length of the CDR3 is 16 residues. The V segment lost 5 bases and the J segment 4 bases; nucleotides outside the gene matches: 8. The CDR3 DNA is TGTGCCAGCAGTCTCCCGGTAGCGGGGGGATACAATGAGCAGTTCTTC. Its protein product is CASSLPVAGGYNEQFF.

This chain uses TRBV29-1 with TRBJ2-3, with 15 bases matching TRBD2. The CDR3 extends over 19 amino acids. Per germline, CDR1 SQVTM and CDR2 ANQGSEA. V lost 4 bases, J lost 0 bases, and 11 bases stayed unmatched. The CDR3 bases are TGCAGCGTTGCCCATCGCCGGACTAGCGGGAGGGGCAGCACAGATACGCAGTATTTT. It codes for CSVAHRRTSGRGSTDTQYF.

This clonotype came up a few times. The chain employs TRBV14 and TRBJ2-1; the match to TRBD2 covers 7 bases. The CDR3 consists of 14 residues. J gave up 5 bases and V 3 bases, and 4 bases lay outside the gene matches. Germline V gives CDR1 SGHDN, CDR2 FVKESK. The CDR3 DNA follows: TGTGCCAGCAGCCATGGACTAGTTAACAATGAGCAGTTCTTC. Translating gives CASSHGLVNNEQFF.

In this sample, this clonotype turned up a few times. The DNA for the CDR3 is TGTGCCAGCAGCGACAGGGGAGGGGGACAGCCCCAGCATTTT. The encoded protein is CASSDRGGGQPQHF. The chain employs TRBV3-1 and TRBJ1-5; TRBD1 aligns across 8 bases. This CDR3 has 14 amino acids. Germline CDR1 and CDR2: LGHDT and YNNKEL (reference sequence). Unmatched junction bases numbered 7, after V lost 5 bases and J lost 7 bases.

The chain has TRBV6-5 and TRBJ2-1, with 7 bases aligning to TRBD2. The germline gives CDR1 MNHEY, CDR2 SVGAGI. The CDR3 sequence is 15 residues long. With 2 bases clipped from V and 0 bases from J, the junction kept 1 base outside the gene matches. The CDR3 loop reads CASSYGGVSYNEQFF. The CDR3 DNA is TGTGCCAGCAGTTACGGGGGGGTCTCCTACAATGAGCAGTTCTTC.

The chain uses TRBV27 and TRBJ2-5; 9 nucleotides align to TRBD1. V shed 2 bases and J 8 bases; nucleotides not matched to a gene: 9. The CDR3 has 15 amino acids. Germline assignment: CDR1 MNHEY and CDR2 SMNVEV (reference sequence). CDR3 sequence: CASSLTSGTGLTQYF. The CDR3 nucleotides are TGTGCCAGCAGTTTAACATCCGGGACAGGGTTAACCCAGTACTTC.

In regard to this clonotype: This is likely a read error, given that the CDR3 carries no conserved phenylalanine or tryptophan at its end. The rearrangement uses TRBV7-9 and TRBJ2-7; 7 nucleotides align to TRBD1. V lost 4 bases, J lost 3 bases, and 6 bases stayed unmatched. Germline loops: CDR1 SEHNR, CDR2 FQNEAQ (reference sequence). CDR3 size: 14 residues. This CDR3 is CASSWTGSNYEQYS. The CDR3, as DNA: TGTGCCAGCAGCTGGACAGGTTCAAACTACGAGCAGTACTCC.

The chain uses TRBV20-1 and TRBJ2-1; 11 nucleotides match TRBD2. Germline-derived CDR1 and CDR2 are DFQATT and SNEGSKA (reference sequence). Trimming at V came to 6 bases and at J to 5 bases, leaving 15 bases not matched to a gene. This CDR3 region has 17 residues. The CDR3 region has the DNA TGCAGTGCCAGCTTTCCTGGGGGACTAGCGGTTAACAATGAGCAGTTCTTC. Translating gives CSASFPGGLAVNNEQFF.

This clonotype was detected a few times. J is TRBJ2-3 and V is TRBV20-1, with 8 nucleotides matching TRBD1. The CDR3 spans 14 residues. The germline V gene encodes CDR1 DFQATT and CDR2 SNEGSKA (reference sequence). The ends lost 6 bases at V and 4 bases at J; junction bases unmatched: 9. This CDR3 is CSAAGTGPSDTQYF. The CDR3 DNA reads TGCAGTGCAGCCGGGACAGGACCGTCAGATACGCAGTATTTT.

The gene calls are TRBV4-2 and TRBJ2-3; perhaps D is TRBD1 or TRBD2 (5 bases each). The ends were cut back, 4 bases at V and 6 bases at J, with 14 bases in the middle. The CDR3 has 14 amino acids. The germline V gene has CDR1 LGHNA and CDR2 YNFKEQ. The chain's CDR3 is CASSRPGTVDTQYF. In nucleotides, the CDR3 is TGTGCCAGCAGCCGCCCCGGGACGGTTGATACGCAGTATTTT.

In its sample, this clonotype was seen many times. The rearrangement uses TRBV5-6 and TRBJ2-1; TRBD1 agrees at 9 bases. Per the germline V gene, CDR1 is SGHDT and CDR2 is YYEEEE. The CDR3 sequence is 14 residues long. The J segment lost 6 bases and the V segment lost 5 bases, leaving 6 bases of the junction unmatched. The CDR3 bases are TGTGCCAGCAGGTCCCGGGACAGGGTCAATGAGCAGTTCTTC. Translating gives CASRSRDRVNEQFF.

The chain links TRBV10-3 to TRBJ2-5; D unresolved. CDR3 length equals 13 residues. V lost 7 bases to trimming and J lost 0 bases, with 9 bases between them. Germline V gives CDR1 ENHRY, CDR2 SYGVKD. CDR3 residues: CAINRAYQETQYF. CDR3 in DNA: TGTGCCATCAACCGGGCTTACCAAGAGACCCAGTACTTC.

This clonotype was found a few times. The CDR3 DNA reads TGCGCCAGCAGCTTGGGTCTTTTACGGGGTCCTGGCGAGGATACGCAGTATTTT. Its translation: CASSLGLLRGPGEDTQYF. The genes are TRBV5-1 and TRBJ2-3, with a tentative D call TRBD2 (5 bases). The CDR3 sequence is 18 residues long. V lost 0 bases, J lost 6 bases, and 23 bases lay in between. Germline CDR1 is SGHRS and CDR2 is YFSETQ.

This clonotype was detected only a few times. CDR3 loop: CSARVLAGGPIEQFF. CDR3 coding DNA: TGCAGTGCTAGAGTGTTAGCGGGAGGGCCTATTGAGCAGTTCTTC. The chain employs TRBV20-1 and TRBJ2-1, with 11 nucleotides matching TRBD2. Unmatched junction bases numbered 8, after V lost 1 base and J lost 9 bases. From germline, CDR1 is DFQATT and CDR2 SNEGSKA (reference sequence). CDR3 length equals 15 residues.